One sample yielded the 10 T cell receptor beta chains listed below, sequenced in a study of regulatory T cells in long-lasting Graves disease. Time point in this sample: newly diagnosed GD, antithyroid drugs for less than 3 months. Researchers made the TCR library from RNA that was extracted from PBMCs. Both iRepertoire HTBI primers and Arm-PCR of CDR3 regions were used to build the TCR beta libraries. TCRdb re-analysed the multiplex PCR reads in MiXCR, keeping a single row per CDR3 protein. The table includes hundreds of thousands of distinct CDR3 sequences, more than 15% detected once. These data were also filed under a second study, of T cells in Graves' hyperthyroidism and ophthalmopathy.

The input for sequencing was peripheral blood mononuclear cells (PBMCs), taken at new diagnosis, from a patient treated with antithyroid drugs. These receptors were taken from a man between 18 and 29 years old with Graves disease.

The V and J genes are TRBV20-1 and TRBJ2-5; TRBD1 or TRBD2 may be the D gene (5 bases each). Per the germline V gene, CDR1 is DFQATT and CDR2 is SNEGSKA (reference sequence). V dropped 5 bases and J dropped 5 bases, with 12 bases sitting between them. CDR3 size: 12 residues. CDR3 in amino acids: CSAGGARETQYF. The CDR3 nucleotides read TGCAGTGCTGGGGGAGCCAGGGAGACCCAGTACTTC.

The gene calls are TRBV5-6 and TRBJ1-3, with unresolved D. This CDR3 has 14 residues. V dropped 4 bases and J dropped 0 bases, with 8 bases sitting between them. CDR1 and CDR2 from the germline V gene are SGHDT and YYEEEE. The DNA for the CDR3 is TGTGCCAGCAGCCCCACTACCTCTGGAAACACCATATATTTT. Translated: CASSPTTSGNTIYF.

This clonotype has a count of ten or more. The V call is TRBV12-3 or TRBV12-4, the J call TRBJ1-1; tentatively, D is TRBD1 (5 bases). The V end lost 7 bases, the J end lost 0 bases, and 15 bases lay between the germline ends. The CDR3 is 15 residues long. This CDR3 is CASIPTGQVNTEAFF. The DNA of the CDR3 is TGTGCCAGCATCCCCACAGGACAAGTGAACACTGAAGCTTTCTTT.

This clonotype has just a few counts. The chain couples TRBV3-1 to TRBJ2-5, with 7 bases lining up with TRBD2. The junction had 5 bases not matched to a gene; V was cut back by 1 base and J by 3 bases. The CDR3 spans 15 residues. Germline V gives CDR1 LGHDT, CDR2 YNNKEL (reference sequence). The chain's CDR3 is CASSQGGLDKETQYF. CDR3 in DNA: TGTGCCAGCAGCCAAGGAGGACTAGATAAAGAGACCCAGTACTTC.

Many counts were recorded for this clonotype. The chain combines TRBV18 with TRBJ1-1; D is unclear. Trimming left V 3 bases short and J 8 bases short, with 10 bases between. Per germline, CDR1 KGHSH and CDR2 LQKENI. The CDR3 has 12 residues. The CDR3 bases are TGTGCCAGCTCACCTTCGGGCAGGGAAGCTTTCTTT. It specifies CASSPSGREAFF.

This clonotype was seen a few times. The CDR3: CASSRRKGAGIEQFF. The CDR3 nucleotides read TGTGCCAGCAGCCGCCGGAAGGGGGCTGGTATTGAGCAGTTCTTC. The V call is TRBV14, the J call TRBJ2-1; TRBD1 agrees at 7 bases. Germline V gene sequence: CDR1 SGHDN, CDR2 FVKESK. J gave up 9 bases and V 4 bases, and 12 bases lay outside the gene matches. The CDR3 is 15 residues long.

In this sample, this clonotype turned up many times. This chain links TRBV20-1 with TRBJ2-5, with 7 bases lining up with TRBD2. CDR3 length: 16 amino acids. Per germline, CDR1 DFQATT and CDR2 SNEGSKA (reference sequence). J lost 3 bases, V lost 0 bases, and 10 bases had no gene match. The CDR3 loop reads CSARDLSGGAKETQYF. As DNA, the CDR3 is TGCAGTGCTAGAGATCTTTCGGGGGGTGCCAAAGAGACCCAGTACTTC.

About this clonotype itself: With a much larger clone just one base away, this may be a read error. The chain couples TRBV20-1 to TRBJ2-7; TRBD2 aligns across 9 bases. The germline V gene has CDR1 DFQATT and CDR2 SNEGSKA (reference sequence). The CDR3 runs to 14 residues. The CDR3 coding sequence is TGCAGTGCTAGAGAAAGACTAGCGGACTACGGGCAGTACTTC. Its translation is CSARERLADYGQYF.

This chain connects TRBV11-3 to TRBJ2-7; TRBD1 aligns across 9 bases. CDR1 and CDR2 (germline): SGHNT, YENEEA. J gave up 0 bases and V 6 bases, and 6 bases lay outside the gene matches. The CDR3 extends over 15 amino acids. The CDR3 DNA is TGTGCCAGCAGTTACGCGGGACAGGGCTCCTACGAGCAGTACTTC. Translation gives CASSYAGQGSYEQYF.

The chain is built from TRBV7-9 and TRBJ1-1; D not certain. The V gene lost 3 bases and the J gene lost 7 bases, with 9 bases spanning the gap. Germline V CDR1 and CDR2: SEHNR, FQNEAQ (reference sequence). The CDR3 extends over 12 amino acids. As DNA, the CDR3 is TGTGCCAGCAGCTTCACGGCAAGTGAAGCTTTCTTT. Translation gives CASSFTASEAFF.